Below are 14 T cell receptor beta chains sequenced from a single sample in a study of shared clonotypes between healthy human individuals. The assay was immunoSEQ multiplex PCR, and TCRdb's table has in-frame clones only and misses some. The data hold about 2.4 million clones, with about 92% observed a single time. Sequences were obtained from naive CD4+ T cells sorted from blood. Subset specified: CD45RA+ positively selected. The receptors originated from a young man in good health.

The chain combines TRBV7-9 with TRBJ2-1, with D possibly being TRBD2 (6 bases). Germline lookup yields CDR1 SEHNR and CDR2 FQNEAQ (reference sequence). The CDR3 covers 13 residues. Trimming pared 8 bases from V and 4 bases from J, leaving 12 bases between. The CDR3 DNA follows: TGTGCCAGCGTTTATGCGGGGTACAATGAGCAGTTCTTC. Translating it yields CASVYAGYNEQFF.

The chain links TRBV11-2 to TRBJ2-7; possible D gene TRBD1, 5 bases. In germline, CDR1 is SGHAT, CDR2 FQNNGV. This CDR3 has 16 amino acids. Deletions cut 3 bases from V and 2 bases from J, with 17 bases between. CDR3 sequence reads: CASSLELFDRPYEQYF. CDR3 sequence (DNA): TGTGCCAGCAGCTTGGAGCTGTTCGACAGACCCTACGAGCAGTACTTC.

The chain links TRBV7-9 to TRBJ2-3; 7 bases are shared with TRBD1. Germline V CDR1 and CDR2: SEHNR, FQNEAQ (reference sequence). The trim removed 2 bases at V and 3 bases at J, leaving 2 bases unmatched. CDR3 length: 14 amino acids. CDR3 amino acids: CASSLKGQTDTQYF. The DNA of the CDR3 is TGTGCCAGCAGCTTAAAGGGACAGACAGATACGCAGTATTTT.

The V call is TRBV20-1, the J call TRBJ1-4; no clear D gene. The CDR3 runs 10 residues. Germline-derived CDR1 and CDR2 are DFQATT and SNEGSKA (reference sequence). V lost 6 bases, J lost 6 bases, and 5 bases lay in between. The chain's CDR3 is CSAADEKLFF. CDR3 nucleotides: TGCAGTGCCGCAGATGAAAAACTGTTTTTT.

The chain employs TRBV14 and TRBJ2-3; D gene unclear. The CDR3 has 13 residues. Germline lookup yields CDR1 SGHDN and CDR2 FVKESK. V was clipped by 4 bases and J by 5 bases, with 10 bases between them. This CDR3 reads CASSPRPRDTQYF. The CDR3, as DNA: TGTGCCAGCAGCCCCCGTCCCAGAGATACGCAGTATTTT.

In regard to this clone: Other nucleotide sequences in the sample specify the same CDR3. The chain combines TRBV7-9 with TRBJ2-3; D call uncertain. The CDR3 contains 13 residues. Trimming pared 1 base from V and 3 bases from J, leaving 5 bases between. The germline V gene has CDR1 SEHNR and CDR2 FQNEAQ (reference sequence). DNA of the CDR3: TGTGCCAGCAGCTTAGGTGGGACAGATACGCAGTATTTT. This codes for CASSLGGTDTQYF.

This rearrangement joins TRBV28 to TRBJ2-2; the match to TRBD1 covers 9 bases. Looked up from germline, CDR1 is MDHEN and CDR2 is SYDVKM. The CDR3 length is 14 residues. The ends lost 11 bases at V and 0 bases at J; junction bases unmatched: 4. The CDR3 nucleotides read TGTGCCGGACAGGGGCCACCGAACACCGGGGAGCTGTTTTTT. Translating it yields CAGQGPPNTGELFF.

The chain uses TRBV5-4 and TRBJ1-5; no definite D call. Germline CDR1 SGHNT, CDR2 YYREEE (reference sequence). Trimming cost V 4 bases and J 0 bases, with 8 bases left between them. This CDR3 is 14 amino acids long. This CDR3 is CASSVAPSNQPQHF. The CDR3 DNA is TGTGCCAGCAGCGTAGCCCCTAGCAATCAGCCCCAGCATTTT.

V and J are TRBV7-2 and TRBJ2-1, with D possibly TRBD1 on 5 matching bases. CDR1 and CDR2 (germline): SGHTA, FQGNSA. The CDR3 length is 13 residues. V was pared by 5 bases and J by 6 bases, with 11 bases between. DNA for the CDR3: TGTGCCAGCAGCATAGGACAAGGCAATGAGCAGTTCTTC. Its protein product is CASSIGQGNEQFF.

The rearrangement uses TRBV10-3 and TRBJ2-1, with 14 bases lining up with TRBD2. CDR3 length: 19 residues. Trimming at V came to 6 bases and at J to 7 bases, leaving 17 bases not matched to a gene. In germline, CDR1 is ENHRY, CDR2 SYGVKD. CDR3 in amino acids: CAISRGLAGGLFPENEQFF. CDR3 DNA sequence: TGTGCCATCAGCCGAGGACTAGCGGGGGGCTTGTTCCCTGAGAATGAGCAGTTCTTC.

Of note for this clone: Relative to the germline gene, one junction end is altered; a read error may explain this. V gene TRBV7-7 combines with J gene TRBJ2-5; D perhaps matches TRBD1 (5 bases). The CDR3 consists of 15 residues. Germline lookup yields CDR1 SSHAT and CDR2 FNYEAQ (reference sequence). The CDR3 nucleotides are TGTGCTAGCAGCTTTGGTCAGGGAATGGGAGAGACCCAGTACTTC. This gives the protein CASSFGQGMGETQYF.

For the CDR3, the DNA is TGCAGCGCCGGACTAGCGGGAGCCCGTTACAATGAGCAGTTCTTC. Translation gives CSAGLAGARYNEQFF. The chain recombines TRBV29-1 with TRBJ2-1, with 13 bases identical to TRBD2. The CDR3 sequence is 15 residues long. V was pared by 7 bases and J by 4 bases, with 7 bases of the junction left unmatched. In germline, CDR1 is SQVTM, CDR2 ANQGSEA.

This chain joins TRBV15 and TRBJ2-1, with D unclear. Germline CDR1 is LNHNV and CDR2 is YYDKDF (reference sequence). Trimming left V 8 bases short and J 9 bases short, with 14 bases between. The CDR3 length is 12 residues. CDR3 amino acids: CATRDLWLEQFF. The CDR3 DNA follows: TGTGCCACCCGCGACCTTTGGCTTGAGCAGTTCTTC.

The CDR3 sequence is CAWSADYAGSNNEQFF. The DNA of the CDR3 is TGTGCCTGGAGCGCAGACTACGCGGGAAGCAACAATGAGCAGTTCTTC. This rearrangement joins TRBV30 to TRBJ2-1, with a weak D call TRBD2 (6 bases). There are 16 residues in the CDR3. Germline CDR1 is GTSNPN and CDR2 is SVGIG (reference sequence). The V and J ends lost 3 bases and 5 bases respectively, with 20 bases between them. Looking up the rest from reference TRBV30 and TRBJ2-1 gives the full variable domain: SQTIHQWPATLVQPVGSPLSLECTVEGTSNPNLYWYRQAAGRGLQLLFYSVGIGQISSEVPQNLSASRPQDRQFILSSKKLLLSDSGFYLCAWSADYAGSNNEQFFGPGTRLTVL.